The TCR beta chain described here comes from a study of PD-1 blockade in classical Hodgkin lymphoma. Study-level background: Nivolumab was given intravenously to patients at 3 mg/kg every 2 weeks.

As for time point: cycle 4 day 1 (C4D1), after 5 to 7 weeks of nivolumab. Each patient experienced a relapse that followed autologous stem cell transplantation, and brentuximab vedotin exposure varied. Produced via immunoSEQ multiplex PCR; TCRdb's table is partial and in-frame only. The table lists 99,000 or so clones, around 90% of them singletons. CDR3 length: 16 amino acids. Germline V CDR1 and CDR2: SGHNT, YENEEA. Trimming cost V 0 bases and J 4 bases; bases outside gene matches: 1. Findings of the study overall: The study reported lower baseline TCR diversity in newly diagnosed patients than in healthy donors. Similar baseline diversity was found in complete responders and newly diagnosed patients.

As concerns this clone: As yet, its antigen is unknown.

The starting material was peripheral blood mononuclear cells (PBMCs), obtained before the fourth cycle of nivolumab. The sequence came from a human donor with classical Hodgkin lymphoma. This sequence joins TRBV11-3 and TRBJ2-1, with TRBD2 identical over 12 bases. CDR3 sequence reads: CASSLETSGSYNEQFF. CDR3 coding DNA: TGTGCCAGCAGCTTAGAGACTAGCGGGAGTTACAATGAGCAGTTCTTC.